The rows below give T cell receptor beta chains drawn from one sample of a study of CD8 T cells in Susac syndrome. TCRdb re-derived calls from the immunoSEQ multiplex PCR reads in MiXCR, one entry per CDR3 protein. The table records more than 90,000 distinct CDR3 sequences, more than 85% of them present only once. The sample comprised CD4+ T cells from PBMCs. The origin of the receptors is a human donor with multiple sclerosis. The CDR3 runs from the conserved cysteine through the conserved F or W. D genes are given only for firm matches.

D	V	J	CDR3
NA	TRBV30	TRBJ1-2	CACPIEGGGCTF
TRBD1	TRBV3-1	TRBJ1-4	CASSHSDRLNEKLFF
NA	TRBV4-3	TRBJ2-1	CASSQGLAANEQFF
NA	TRBV7-9	TRBJ2-7	CASSLVKGPPYEQYF
TRBD1	TRBV10-3	TRBJ2-7	CAISESGTGGYEQYF
NA	TRBV7-9	TRBJ2-2	CASSLPNTGELFF
NA	TRBV12-3/TRBV12-4	TRBJ2-7	CASSLSATYEQYF
NA	TRBV7-2	TRBJ1-2	CASSLAGQAVGYTF
TRBD1	TRBV19	TRBJ1-2	CASSAPGTGEGWNGYTF
NA	TRBV7-9	TRBJ1-2	CASSDGQRYGYTF
NA	TRBV20-1	TRBJ2-7	CSATDRFIYEQYF